Listed below are T cell receptor beta chains from one sample, sequenced in a study of metastatic and nonmetastatic thyroid tumors. TCRdb re-clonotyped the PCR reads through MiXCR. The table shows some 6,900 clones, with roughly 29% occurring only once. Sequencing used adjacent normal tissue. These receptors all come from a female donor with papillary thyroid cancer or a benign thyroid nodule (not recorded which). Some clones in this sample may be carry-over from other donors' samples. CDR3s include the opening cysteine and the closing phenylalanine or tryptophan. D genes are given only for firm matches.

d_call: NA
j_call: TRBJ2-1
cdr3_length: 12
v_call: TRBV2
cdr3_aa: CASSASVDEQFF

d_call: NA
j_call: TRBJ1-1
cdr3_length: 14
v_call: TRBV2
cdr3_aa: CATRGGLMNTEALF

d_call: NA
j_call: TRBJ2-7
cdr3_length: 13
v_call: TRBV12-3/TRBV12-4
cdr3_aa: CASSLGDIAEQYF

d_call: NA
j_call: TRBJ1-2
cdr3_length: 14
v_call: TRBV28
cdr3_aa: CASSYHQINYGYTF

d_call: TRBD2
j_call: TRBJ2-7
cdr3_length: 15
v_call: TRBV11-2
cdr3_aa: CASSRFGGSSYEQYF

d_call: NA
j_call: TRBJ2-7
cdr3_length: 16
v_call: TRBV6-6
cdr3_aa: CASSYSPGTGSYEQYF

d_call: NA
j_call: TRBJ2-7
cdr3_length: 13
v_call: TRBV5-1
cdr3_aa: CASSLDGSYEQYF

d_call: NA
j_call: TRBJ2-1
cdr3_length: 15
v_call: TRBV3-1
cdr3_aa: CASGQRGTGRNEQFF

d_call: NA
j_call: TRBJ2-3
cdr3_length: 13
v_call: TRBV27
cdr3_aa: CASSYLLGDTQYF

d_call: TRBD1
j_call: TRBJ2-7
cdr3_length: 15
v_call: TRBV6-5
cdr3_aa: CASSYSPGTGVEQYF

d_call: TRBD1
j_call: TRBJ1-2
cdr3_length: 14
v_call: TRBV11-2
cdr3_aa: CASSPAPGQGGYTF

d_call: NA
j_call: TRBJ2-3
cdr3_length: 17
v_call: TRBV3-2
cdr3_aa: CASSLAGGSYSTDTQYF

d_call: TRBD2
j_call: TRBJ2-1
cdr3_length: 17
v_call: TRBV19
cdr3_aa: CASNNLGFGLAGNEQFF

d_call: TRBD1
j_call: TRBJ2-7
cdr3_length: 15
v_call: TRBV25-1
cdr3_aa: CASSSPGTGENEQYF

d_call: NA
j_call: TRBJ2-1
cdr3_length: 13
v_call: TRBV30
cdr3_aa: CVWSSTPDSEQFF

d_call: TRBD2
j_call: TRBJ2-1
cdr3_length: 14
v_call: TRBV6-1
cdr3_aa: CASLAGESYNEQFF

d_call: NA
j_call: TRBJ2-7
cdr3_length: 13
v_call: TRBV28
cdr3_aa: CASSQDSSYEQYF

d_call: NA
j_call: TRBJ2-7
cdr3_length: 15
v_call: TRBV6-1
cdr3_aa: CASSEEPGGSYEQYF

d_call: NA
j_call: TRBJ2-3
cdr3_length: 15
v_call: TRBV7-9
cdr3_aa: CASSLKGGPTDTQYF

d_call: TRBD1
j_call: TRBJ1-4
cdr3_length: 15
v_call: TRBV20-1
cdr3_aa: CSARDTGDSGEKLFF

d_call: TRBD1
j_call: TRBJ1-4
cdr3_length: 20
v_call: TRBV2
cdr3_aa: CASLRDRGLQGGPTNEKLFF

d_call: NA
j_call: TRBJ1-1
cdr3_length: 12
v_call: TRBV6-1
cdr3_aa: CASSLRGAEAFF

d_call: TRBD2
j_call: TRBJ2-7
cdr3_length: 18
v_call: TRBV6-1
cdr3_aa: CASSESTTSGMLSYEQYF

d_call: NA
j_call: TRBJ1-2
cdr3_length: 14
v_call: TRBV6-1
cdr3_aa: CASRVRPDNYGYTF

d_call: NA
j_call: TRBJ1-6
cdr3_length: 16
v_call: TRBV28
cdr3_aa: CASSLSPGFRDSPLHF

d_call: NA
j_call: TRBJ2-7
cdr3_length: 13
v_call: TRBV20-1
cdr3_aa: CSARRAGPYEQYF

d_call: TRBD1
j_call: TRBJ2-3
cdr3_length: 15
v_call: TRBV28
cdr3_aa: CATVDRGSYQDTQYF

d_call: NA
j_call: TRBJ2-2
cdr3_length: 17
v_call: TRBV5-1
cdr3_aa: CASSLNPQGLNTGELFF

d_call: TRBD2
j_call: TRBJ2-7
cdr3_length: 15
v_call: TRBV27
cdr3_aa: CASRLYRGGTYEQYF

d_call: TRBD1
j_call: TRBJ2-3
cdr3_length: 12
v_call: TRBV6-5
cdr3_aa: CASSYSGTEQYF

d_call: NA
j_call: TRBJ2-7
cdr3_length: 14
v_call: TRBV2
cdr3_aa: CASSVPVPSYEQYF

d_call: NA
j_call: TRBJ1-1
cdr3_length: 15
v_call: TRBV4-3
cdr3_aa: CASSQGGDRNTEAFF

d_call: TRBD1
j_call: TRBJ1-2
cdr3_length: 13
v_call: TRBV20-1
cdr3_aa: CSATWTGNYGYTF

d_call: TRBD2
j_call: TRBJ2-3
cdr3_length: 16
v_call: TRBV12-3/TRBV12-4
cdr3_aa: CASSRLAGGGTDTQYF

d_call: NA
j_call: TRBJ2-7
cdr3_length: 12
v_call: TRBV30
cdr3_aa: CAWRGDSYEQYF

d_call: NA
j_call: TRBJ2-7
cdr3_length: 14
v_call: TRBV6-1
cdr3_aa: CASSEAYRTREQYF

d_call: NA
j_call: TRBJ1-1
cdr3_length: 12
v_call: TRBV6-1
cdr3_aa: CASSRSSTEAFF

d_call: NA
j_call: TRBJ2-3
cdr3_length: 13
v_call: TRBV9
cdr3_aa: CASSVVSTDTQYF

d_call: NA
j_call: TRBJ1-3
cdr3_length: 12
v_call: TRBV11-2
cdr3_aa: CASSLVGRIIYF

d_call: NA
j_call: TRBJ1-1
cdr3_length: 11
v_call: TRBV30
cdr3_aa: CAWNRDTEAFF

d_call: NA
j_call: TRBJ2-7
cdr3_length: 12
v_call: TRBV28
cdr3_aa: CASSSSSYEQYF

d_call: NA
j_call: TRBJ2-7
cdr3_length: 15
v_call: TRBV27
cdr3_aa: CASSLSGTRPYEQYF

d_call: NA
j_call: TRBJ2-3
cdr3_length: 15
v_call: TRBV6-1
cdr3_aa: CASSPGSDGTDTQYF

d_call: NA
j_call: TRBJ1-1
cdr3_length: 13
v_call: TRBV2
cdr3_aa: CASSEREGTEAFF

d_call: TRBD1
j_call: TRBJ2-7
cdr3_length: 14
v_call: TRBV10-3
cdr3_aa: CAIRYGTGYYEQYF

d_call: NA
j_call: TRBJ2-1
cdr3_length: 15
v_call: TRBV7-3
cdr3_aa: CASSPFVGSYNEQFF

d_call: NA
j_call: TRBJ1-2
cdr3_length: 14
v_call: TRBV5-1
cdr3_aa: CASSIGTPNYGYTF

d_call: NA
j_call: TRBJ2-3
cdr3_length: 11
v_call: TRBV30
cdr3_aa: CAWSSTDTQYF

d_call: TRBD1
j_call: TRBJ2-7
cdr3_length: 15
v_call: TRBV11-3
cdr3_aa: CASSSFGQGASEQYF

d_call: TRBD1
j_call: TRBJ1-2
cdr3_length: 14
v_call: TRBV2
cdr3_aa: CASSDSVGQGGYTF

d_call: NA
j_call: TRBJ2-1
cdr3_length: 17
v_call: TRBV20-1
cdr3_aa: CSARDPAVLCSYNEQCF